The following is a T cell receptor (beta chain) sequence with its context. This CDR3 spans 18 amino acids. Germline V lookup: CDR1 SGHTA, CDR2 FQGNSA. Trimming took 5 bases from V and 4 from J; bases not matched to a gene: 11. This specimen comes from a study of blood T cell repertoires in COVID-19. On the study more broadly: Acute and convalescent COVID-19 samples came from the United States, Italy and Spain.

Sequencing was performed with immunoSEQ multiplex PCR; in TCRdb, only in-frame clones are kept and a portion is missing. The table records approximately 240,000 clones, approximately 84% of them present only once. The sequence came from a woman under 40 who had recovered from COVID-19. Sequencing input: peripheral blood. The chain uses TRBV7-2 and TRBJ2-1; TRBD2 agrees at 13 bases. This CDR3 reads CASSRGLAGSSSYNEQFF. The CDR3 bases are TGTGCCAGCAGCCGGGGACTAGCGGGGTCCAGTTCGTACAATGAGCAGTTCTTC. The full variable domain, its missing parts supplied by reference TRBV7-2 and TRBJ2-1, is GAGVSQSPSNKVTEKGKDVELRCDPISGHTALYWYRQSLGQGLEFLIYFQGNSAPDKSGLPSDRFSAERTGGSVSTLTIQRTQQEDSAVYLCASSRGLAGSSSYNEQFFGPGTRLTVL.